This passage covers 32 T cell receptor beta chains from one sample sequenced in a study of blood T cell repertoires in COVID-19. Measured with immunoSEQ multiplex PCR; TCRdb has only the in-frame clones, and not every one. The sample has 260,000 or so clones; around 84% are singletons. The sequencing sample was made of PBMCs or T cells enriched from blood (not recorded which). These receptors were collected from a man between 18 and 35 years old who had recovered from COVID-19.

Remarks on this clone: The sample contains more than one DNA sequence encoding this CDR3. The chain recombines TRBV12-3 or TRBV12-4 with TRBJ1-2; no clear D. The CDR3 loop spans 12 amino acids. Trimming cost V 6 bases and J 2 bases, with 7 bases left between them. The CDR3, as DNA: TGTGCCAGCAGCCTAAACAACTATGGCTACACCTTC. Protein: CASSLNNYGYTF.

V usage is TRBV5-5 and J usage is TRBJ1-5; tentative D call: TRBD1 (6 bases). Looked up from germline, CDR1 is SGHKS and CDR2 is YYEKEE (reference sequence). V was trimmed by 4 bases and J by 9 bases, leaving 14 bases between them. The CDR3 has 13 amino acids. The DNA of the CDR3 is TGTGCCAGCAGCATGGGGGGGCTCGGGCCCCAGCATTTT. It encodes CASSMGGLGPQHF.

This CDR3 is CASSARHGETYGYTF. The CDR3 region has the DNA TGTGCCAGCAGCGCCCGACACGGCGAGACCTATGGCTACACCTTC. The rearrangement joins TRBV9 to TRBJ1-2; unclear D gene. The CDR3 contains 15 residues. Germline V gene data show CDR1 as SGDLS and CDR2 as YYNGEE. Trimming stripped 3 bases from V and 4 bases from J, with 16 bases between.

The chain recombines TRBV5-4 with TRBJ2-1, with 9 positions matching TRBD2. Germline V lookup: CDR1 SGHNT, CDR2 YYREEE (reference sequence). This CDR3 spans 16 amino acids. Trimming took 0 bases from V and 7 from J; bases not matched to a gene: 8. The CDR3 region is CASSLGAGGPINEQFF. DNA of the CDR3: TGTGCCAGCAGCTTGGGCGCGGGAGGGCCTATAAATGAGCAGTTCTTC. The full variable domain, in which reference TRBV5-4 and TRBJ2-1 provide the parts outside the CDR3, is ETGVTQSPTHLIKTRGQQVTLRCSSQSGHNTVSWYQQALGQGPQFIFQYYREEENGRGNFPPRFSGLQFPNYSSELNVNALELDDSALYLCASSLGAGGPINEQFFGPGTRLTVL.

A single count supports this clone. CDR3: CAWSLGGGELFF. The CDR3 DNA reads as TGTGCCTGGAGCCTTGGCGGCGGGGAGCTGTTTTTT. The gene calls are TRBV30 and TRBJ2-2; D gene unclear. The V gene lost 3 bases and the J gene lost 7 bases, with 9 bases spanning the gap. Germline V gene data show CDR1 as GTSNPN and CDR2 as SVGIG (reference sequence). The CDR3 consists of 12 residues.

This clone was recorded only once. This chain links TRBV7-2 with TRBJ2-4; 7 positions agree with TRBD1. Germline V gives CDR1 SGHTA, CDR2 FQGNSA. The CDR3 has 16 amino acids. J was trimmed by 0 bases and V by 2 bases; bases with no gene match: 4. CDR3 nucleotide sequence: TGTGCCAGCAGCTTAACGACAGGGAAAGCCAAAAACATTCAGTACTTC. It encodes CASSLTTGKAKNIQYF.

The J gene is TRBJ1-2, the V gene TRBV18; D gene ambiguous. Trimming removed 2 bases from V and 5 bases from J, with 12 bases in between. Germline CDR1 KGHSH, CDR2 LQKENI. The CDR3 runs to 14 residues. The CDR3 spells CASSPEDGRYGYTF. The CDR3 DNA reads as TGTGCCAGCTCACCAGAGGACGGGAGATATGGCTACACCTTC.

This sequence joins TRBV2 and TRBJ2-7, with 7 nucleotides matching TRBD2. With V trimmed by 2 bases and J by 5 bases, 21 bases remained unmatched. CDR3 length equals 19 residues. Germline loops: CDR1 SNHLY, CDR2 FYNNEI. The CDR3 here is CASSESVDPLAAVGNEQYF. For the CDR3, the DNA is TGTGCCAGCAGTGAAAGCGTAGACCCCCTAGCGGCAGTGGGCAACGAGCAGTACTTC.

CDR3 residues: CASSAWTSGGTDTQYF. As DNA, the CDR3 is TGTGCCAGCAGCGCATGGACTAGCGGGGGCACAGATACGCAGTATTTT. The V and J genes are TRBV7-2 and TRBJ2-3; 12 positions agree with TRBD2. V lost 5 bases and J lost 1; bases outside the gene matches: 4. Per germline, CDR1 SGHTA and CDR2 FQGNSA. This CDR3 region has 16 residues. The entire variable domain, with the rest obtained from reference TRBV7-2 and TRBJ2-3, is as follows: GAGVSQSPSNKVTEKGKDVELRCDPISGHTALYWYRQSLGQGLEFLIYFQGNSAPDKSGLPSDRFSAERTGGSVSTLTIQRTQQEDSAVYLCASSAWTSGGTDTQYFGPGTRLTVL.

The rearrangement links TRBV27 to TRBJ1-2; 8 bases are a match to TRBD1. The germline V gene encodes CDR1 MNHEY and CDR2 SMNVEV (reference sequence). CDR3 length: 12 residues. V gave up 6 bases and J gave up 7 bases; unmatched junction bases: 4. This CDR3 reads CASRTGVSGYTF. For the CDR3, the DNA is TGTGCCAGCAGGACAGGGGTGAGTGGCTACACCTTC.

J is TRBJ2-7 and V is TRBV2; 12 bases match TRBD2. The CDR3 is 19 residues long. From germline, CDR1 is SNHLY and CDR2 FYNNEI. The V and J ends lost 2 bases and 3 bases, in that order; junction bases with no gene match: 14. The CDR3 here is CASSEPRTSGIRYYYEQYF. CDR3 nucleotides: TGTGCCAGCAGTGAACCCCGGACTAGCGGGATCCGCTACTACTACGAGCAGTACTTC.

This clone was observed once. This chain uses TRBV10-2 with TRBJ1-2, with 8 bases matching TRBD1. The CDR3 totals 14 residues. The V gene's germline CDR1 is WSHSY and CDR2 SAAADI. With 3 bases clipped from V and 8 bases from J, the junction kept 8 bases outside the gene matches. In nucleotides, the CDR3 is TGCGCCAGCAGTGACCCGGACAGGGTGAAGGGCTACACCTTC. As protein: CASSDPDRVKGYTF.

The V call is TRBV6-6, the J call TRBJ1-2; the D gene is possibly TRBD1 (5 bases). The germline CDR1 and CDR2 sequences are MNHNY and SVGAGI (reference sequence). This CDR3 is 14 amino acids long. V was pared by 5 bases and J by 4 bases, with 14 bases between. The CDR3 region has the DNA TGTGCCAGCAGTGGCGATTTAAGGGGCTATGGCTACACCTTC. Translation gives CASSGDLRGYGYTF.

The chain employs TRBV27 and TRBJ2-1, with a weak D call TRBD2 (6 bases). The CDR3 is made up of 15 amino acids. Looked up from germline, CDR1 is MNHEY and CDR2 is SMNVEV (reference sequence). V was clipped by 6 bases and J by 0 bases, with 12 bases between them. The DNA for the CDR3 is TGTGCCAGCAGCCCGACTAGGGGCTCCTACAATGAGCAGTTCTTC. As protein: CASSPTRGSYNEQFF.

CDR3 in amino acids: CASSIGRVEAFF. In nucleotides, the CDR3 is TGTGCCAGTAGTATAGGTCGGGTTGAAGCTTTCTTT. The chain uses TRBV19 and TRBJ1-1; no reliable D call. The V end lost 1 base, the J end lost 7 bases, and 7 bases lay between the germline ends. Germline CDR1 LNHDA, CDR2 SQIVND (reference sequence). This CDR3 has 12 amino acids.

The chain carries TRBV28 and TRBJ2-7; 7 positions agree with TRBD1. The CDR3 has 15 residues. Germline trimming cut 2 bases from V and 3 bases from J; bases unmatched to any gene: 7. Germline CDR1 is MDHEN and CDR2 is SYDVKM. The CDR3 reads CASSLPGTEDYEQYF. CDR3 DNA: TGTGCCAGCAGTTTACCCGGGACAGAGGACTACGAGCAGTACTTC.

The genes are TRBV19 and TRBJ2-3; TRBD2 might be the D (6 bases). CDR3 length: 14 amino acids. V shed 4 bases and J shed 0 bases, with 8 bases lying between them. CDR1 is LNHDA and CDR2 is SQIVND in the germline V gene (reference sequence). Written as DNA, the CDR3 is TGTGCCAGTAGTAACCGGGGGAGCACAGATACGCAGTATTTT. It codes for CASSNRGSTDTQYF.

CDR3 in amino acids: CASSREIGHEQYF. The CDR3 DNA sequence: TGCGCCAGCTCGCGGGAGATCGGGCACGAGCAGTACTTC. V usage is TRBV5-1 and J usage is TRBJ2-7; 7 nucleotides line up with TRBD2. Germline V gene sequence: CDR1 SGHRS, CDR2 YFSETQ. V was clipped by 7 bases and J by 5 bases; unmatched bases: 9. This CDR3 spans 13 amino acids.

CDR3 region: CASSYRQGNYGYTF. CDR3 in DNA: TGTGCCAGCAGTTACAGACAGGGGAACTATGGCTACACCTTC. V usage is TRBV6-5 and J usage is TRBJ1-2; 8 bases fit TRBD1. Germline trimming cut 2 bases from V and 2 bases from J; bases unmatched to any gene: 1. The germline V gene has CDR1 MNHEY and CDR2 SVGAGI. This CDR3 has 14 residues.

The chain is built from TRBV7-2 and TRBJ2-7, with 10 bases matching TRBD1. Germline CDR1 SGHTA, CDR2 FQGNSA. V dropped 7 bases and J dropped 6; count of bases not matched to a gene: 12. The CDR3 extends over 15 amino acids. This CDR3 is CASIATGTGDGEQYF. CDR3 bases: TGTGCCAGCATCGCGACCGGGACAGGGGATGGCGAGCAGTACTTC.

The rearrangement links TRBV11-2 to TRBJ2-5; TRBD2 matches at 10 bases. CDR3 length: 16 residues. Trimming removed 5 bases from V and 4 bases from J; junction bases left unmatched: 10. Per germline, CDR1 SGHAT and CDR2 FQNNGV. CDR3 region: CASSLIELAGRETQYF. CDR3 DNA sequence: TGTGCCAGCAGCCTAATCGAACTAGCGGGGCGAGAGACCCAGTACTTC.

The genes are TRBV9 and TRBJ1-2; TRBD1 agrees at 8 bases. Unmatched junction bases numbered 11, after V lost 4 bases and J lost 0 bases. The CDR3 length is 17 residues. Germline V gene data show CDR1 as SGDLS and CDR2 as YYNGEE. In DNA form, the CDR3 reads TGTGCCAGCAGCAACCCCGCCGGACAGGGAGCTAACTATGGCTACACCTTC. Protein: CASSNPAGQGANYGYTF.

The V and J genes are TRBV29-1 and TRBJ2-2; weak D call: TRBD2 (5 bases). This CDR3 has 14 residues. Germline values: CDR1 SQVTM, CDR2 ANQGSEA. Trimming stripped 4 bases from V and 7 bases from J, with 16 bases between. CDR3 sequence: CSVGGPTRGGELFF. In nucleotides, the CDR3 is TGCAGCGTTGGAGGACCCACACGGGGCGGGGAGCTGTTTTTT.

The chain recombines TRBV18 with TRBJ2-3; a weak D match, TRBD2 (6 bases). Trimming stripped 2 bases from V and 4 bases from J, with 10 bases between. CDR3 length equals 14 residues. Germline V gene data show CDR1 as KGHSH and CDR2 as LQKENI. The CDR3 reads CASSPGGGADTQYF. CDR3 coding DNA: TGTGCCAGCTCACCAGGGGGAGGTGCAGATACGCAGTATTTT.

There are a few counts of this clone. This chain joins TRBV30 and TRBJ1-2; 7 bases agree with TRBD1. Unmatched junction bases numbered 14, after V lost 5 bases and J lost 5 bases. Germline V gene sequence: CDR1 GTSNPN, CDR2 SVGIG (reference sequence). The CDR3 covers 15 residues. DNA of the CDR3: TGTGCCTGGTCCCAACAGACAGGGCTAAGATATGGCTACACCTTC. Translation gives CAWSQQTGLRYGYTF.

With respect to this clone: The same CDR3 arises from other DNA sequences in this sample as well. The gene calls are TRBV7-9 and TRBJ2-3; no firm D call. Germline V gene data show CDR1 as SEHNR and CDR2 as FQNEAQ (reference sequence). The V end lost 5 bases, the J end lost 3 bases, and 3 bases lay between the germline ends. The CDR3 sequence is 11 residues long. The DNA of the CDR3 is TGTGCCAGCAGCCTGACAGATACGCAGTATTTT. Translating gives CASSLTDTQYF.

The V call is TRBV2, the J call TRBJ1-6; D is possibly TRBD1 (5 bases). The germline gives CDR1 SNHLY, CDR2 FYNNEI. This CDR3 has 15 residues. The V and J ends lost 7 bases and 10 bases respectively, with 20 bases between them. The CDR3 DNA follows: TGTGCCAGCACGCGTGAGGGGTCAGCGGGATCACCCCTCCACTTT. Its translation: CASTREGSAGSPLHF.

The chain has TRBV5-4 and TRBJ2-1; weak D call: TRBD2 (6 bases). Germline assignment: CDR1 SGHNT and CDR2 YYREEE (reference sequence). V was shortened by 3 bases and J by 1 base, with 11 bases between the two germline ends. The CDR3 is made up of 15 amino acids. CDR3 loop: CASSSLALSYNEQFF. CDR3 DNA sequence: TGTGCCAGCAGCTCACTAGCCTTATCCTACAATGAGCAGTTCTTC.

The V call is TRBV6-4, the J call TRBJ1-2; D is uncertain. The V gene lost 2 bases and the J gene lost 2 bases, with 9 bases spanning the gap. From germline, CDR1 is MRHNA and CDR2 SNTAGT. CDR3 length equals 14 residues. In DNA, the CDR3 is TGTGCCAGCAGTGACGGCTCCCTGAACTATGGCTACACCTTC. This sequence encodes CASSDGSLNYGYTF.

Concerning this clone: Other nucleotide sequences in the sample specify the same CDR3. V is TRBV19 and J is TRBJ1-1; 9 bases match TRBD1. Germline V CDR1 and CDR2: LNHDA, SQIVND (reference sequence). Losses at the gene ends were 5 bases for V and 4 bases for J; bases not matched to a gene: 2. This CDR3 is 13 amino acids long. For the CDR3, the DNA is TGTGCCAGTAGTTCGGACAGGGGCACTGAAGCTTTCTTT. This sequence encodes CASSSDRGTEAFF.

The gene calls are TRBV13 and TRBJ2-7, with a tentative D call TRBD1 (5 bases). Germline values: CDR1 PRHDT, CDR2 FYEKMQ (reference sequence). The CDR3 has 11 residues. Deletions cut 8 bases from V and 3 bases from J, with 8 bases between. Here the CDR3 DNA reads TGTGCCAGCGGGGCAGTCTACGAGCAGTACTTC. The encoded protein is CASGAVYEQYF.

The V gene is TRBV5-6, the J gene TRBJ2-7; a possible D gene is TRBD1 (5 bases). V lost 0 bases to trimming and J lost 6 bases, with 13 bases between them. The CDR3 runs 14 residues. Looked up from germline, CDR1 is SGHDT and CDR2 is YYEEEE. The CDR3: CASSLGQGIFEQYF. For the CDR3, the DNA is TGTGCCAGCAGCTTGGGTCAGGGCATCTTCGAGCAGTACTTC.